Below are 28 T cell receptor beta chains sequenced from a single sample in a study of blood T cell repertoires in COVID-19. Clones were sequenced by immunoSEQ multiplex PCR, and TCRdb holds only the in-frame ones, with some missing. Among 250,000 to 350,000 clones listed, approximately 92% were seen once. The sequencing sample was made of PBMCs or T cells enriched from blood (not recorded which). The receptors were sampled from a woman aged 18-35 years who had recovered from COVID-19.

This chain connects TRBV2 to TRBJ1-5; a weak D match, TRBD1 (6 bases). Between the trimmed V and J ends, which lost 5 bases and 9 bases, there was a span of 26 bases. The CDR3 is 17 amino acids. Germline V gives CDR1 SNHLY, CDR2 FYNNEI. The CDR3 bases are TGTGCCAGCAGTCCTAGACAGGTCCTCCCGCCTATTCGGCCCCAGCATTTT. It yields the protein CASSPRQVLPPIRPQHF. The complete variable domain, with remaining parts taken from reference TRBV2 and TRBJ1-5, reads EPEVTQTPSHQVTQMGQEVILRCVPISNHLYFYWYRQILGQKVEFLVSFYNNEISEKSEIFDDQFSVERPDGSNFTLKIRSTKLEDSAMYFCASSPRQVLPPIRPQHFGDGTRLSIL.

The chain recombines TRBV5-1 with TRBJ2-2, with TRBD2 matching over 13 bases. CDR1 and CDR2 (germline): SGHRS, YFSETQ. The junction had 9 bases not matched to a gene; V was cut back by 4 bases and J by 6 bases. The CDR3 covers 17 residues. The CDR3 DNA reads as TGCGCCAGCAGCCCGAGACTAGCGGGGGGAAACGCCGGGGAGCTGTTTTTT. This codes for CASSPRLAGGNAGELFF.

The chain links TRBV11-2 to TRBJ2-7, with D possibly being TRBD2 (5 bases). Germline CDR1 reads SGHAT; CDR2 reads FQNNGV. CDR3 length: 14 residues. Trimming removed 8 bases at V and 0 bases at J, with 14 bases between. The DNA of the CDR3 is TGTGCCAGCGGCCGACCGGGGAACTCCTACGAGCAGTACTTC. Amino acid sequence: CASGRPGNSYEQYF.

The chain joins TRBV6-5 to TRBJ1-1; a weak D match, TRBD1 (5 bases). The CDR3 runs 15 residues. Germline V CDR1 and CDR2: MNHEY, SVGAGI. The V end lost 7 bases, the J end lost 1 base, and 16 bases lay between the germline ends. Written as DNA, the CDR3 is TGTGCCAGCACCACCGCTCGGGGGTGGAACACTGAAGCTTTCTTT. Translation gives CASTTARGWNTEAFF.

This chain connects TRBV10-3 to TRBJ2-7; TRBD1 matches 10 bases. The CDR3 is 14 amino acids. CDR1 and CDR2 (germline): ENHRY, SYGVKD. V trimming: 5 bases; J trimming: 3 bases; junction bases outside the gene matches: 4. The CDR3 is CAISPGQGIYEQYF. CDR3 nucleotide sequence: TGTGCCATCAGTCCGGGACAGGGGATCTACGAGCAGTACTTC.

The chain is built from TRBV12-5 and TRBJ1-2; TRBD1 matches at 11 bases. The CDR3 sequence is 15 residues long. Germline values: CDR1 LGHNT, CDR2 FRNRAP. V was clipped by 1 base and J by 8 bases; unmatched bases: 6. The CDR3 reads CASGLGTGGARGYTF. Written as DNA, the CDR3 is TGTGCTAGTGGTTTGGGGACAGGGGGCGCGAGGGGCTACACCTTC.

In DNA, the CDR3 is TGTGCCAGCAGTGATAAAGGGACAGGGATGCACGAGCAGTACTTC. Protein: CASSDKGTGMHEQYF. The V call is TRBV2, the J call TRBJ2-7; 9 bases map to TRBD1. Germline V lookup: CDR1 SNHLY, CDR2 FYNNEI. Unmatched junction bases numbered 8, after V lost 3 bases and J lost 5 bases. CDR3 length: 15 amino acids.

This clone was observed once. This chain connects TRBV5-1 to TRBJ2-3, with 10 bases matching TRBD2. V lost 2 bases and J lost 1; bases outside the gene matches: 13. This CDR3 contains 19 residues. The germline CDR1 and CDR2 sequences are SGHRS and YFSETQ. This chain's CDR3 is CASSLSASGGAGGTDTQYF. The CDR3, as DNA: TGCGCCAGCAGCTTATCCGCGAGCGGGGGGGCCGGTGGCACAGATACGCAGTATTTT.

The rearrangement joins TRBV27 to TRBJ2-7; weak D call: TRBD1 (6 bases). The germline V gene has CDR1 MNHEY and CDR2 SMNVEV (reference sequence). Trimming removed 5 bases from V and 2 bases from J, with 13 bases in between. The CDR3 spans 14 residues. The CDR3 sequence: CASSTNRETYEQYF. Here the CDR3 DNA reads TGTGCCAGCAGTACGAACAGGGAAACCTACGAGCAGTACTTC.

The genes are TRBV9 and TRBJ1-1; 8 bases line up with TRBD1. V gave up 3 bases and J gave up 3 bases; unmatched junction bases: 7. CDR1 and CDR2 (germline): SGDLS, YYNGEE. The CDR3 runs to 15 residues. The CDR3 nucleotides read TGTGCCAGCAGCGCCGCGGACAGGGTTCACACTGAAGCTTTCTTT. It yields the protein CASSAADRVHTEAFF.

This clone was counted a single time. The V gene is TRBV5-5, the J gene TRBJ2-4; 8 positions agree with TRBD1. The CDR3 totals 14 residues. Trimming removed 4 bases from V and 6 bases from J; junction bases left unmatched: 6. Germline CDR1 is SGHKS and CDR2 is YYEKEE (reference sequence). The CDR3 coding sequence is TGTGCCAGCAGCCTGACAGGGGTGGGAAACATTCAGTACTTC. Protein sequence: CASSLTGVGNIQYF.

This CDR3 is CASRPQRGEGIKTQYF. The CDR3 bases are TGTGCCAGCCGCCCCCAGCGGGGGGAAGGTATAAAGACCCAGTACTTC. The rearrangement joins TRBV7-9 to TRBJ2-5; 9 bases are a match to TRBD2. The junction had 16 bases not matched to a gene; V was cut back by 8 bases and J by 6 bases. From germline, CDR1 is SEHNR and CDR2 FQNEAQ (reference sequence). The CDR3 contains 16 residues.

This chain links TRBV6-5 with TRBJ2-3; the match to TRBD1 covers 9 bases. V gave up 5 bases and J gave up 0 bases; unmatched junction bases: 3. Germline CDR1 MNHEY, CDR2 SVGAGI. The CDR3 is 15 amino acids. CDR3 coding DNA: TGTGCCAGCAGTCCCGGGACAGGGAGCACAGATACGCAGTATTTT. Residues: CASSPGTGSTDTQYF.

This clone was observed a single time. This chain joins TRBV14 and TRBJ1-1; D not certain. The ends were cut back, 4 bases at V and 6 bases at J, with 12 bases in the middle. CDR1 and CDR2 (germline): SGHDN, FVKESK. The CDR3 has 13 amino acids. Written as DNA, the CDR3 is TGTGCCAGCAGCCGGGTGGGAGGCGCTGAAGCTTTCTTT. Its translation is CASSRVGGAEAFF.

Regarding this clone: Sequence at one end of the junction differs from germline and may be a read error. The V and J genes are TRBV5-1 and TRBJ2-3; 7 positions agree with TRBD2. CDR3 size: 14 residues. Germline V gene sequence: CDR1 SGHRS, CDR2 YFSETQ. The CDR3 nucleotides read TGCGCCAGCAGCTCCCTGACTAGCACAAATACGCAGTATTTT. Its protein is CASSSLTSTNTQYF. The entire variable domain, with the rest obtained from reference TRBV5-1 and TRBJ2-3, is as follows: KAGVTQTPRYLIKTRGQQVTLSCSPISGHRSVSWYQQTPGQGLQFLFEYFSETQRNKGNFPGRFSGRQFSNSRSEMNVSTLELGDSALYLCASSSLTSTNTQYFGPGTRLTVL.

The CDR3 is CASSLSGTGVTDTQYF. The CDR3 DNA reads as TGTGCCAGCAGTTTATCGGGGACAGGGGTCACAGATACGCAGTATTTT. This sequence joins TRBV27 and TRBJ2-3, with 10 bases aligning to TRBD1. V was pared by 0 bases and J by 2 bases, with 2 bases of the junction left unmatched. The CDR3 totals 16 residues. Germline-derived CDR1 and CDR2 are MNHEY and SMNVEV (reference sequence).

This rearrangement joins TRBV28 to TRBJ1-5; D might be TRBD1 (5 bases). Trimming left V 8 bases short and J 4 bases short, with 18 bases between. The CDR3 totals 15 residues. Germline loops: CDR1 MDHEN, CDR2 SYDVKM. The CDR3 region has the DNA TGTGCCAGCCGCCGCGGGGCCAGGCCAAATCAGCCCCAGCATTTT. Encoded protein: CASRRGARPNQPQHF.

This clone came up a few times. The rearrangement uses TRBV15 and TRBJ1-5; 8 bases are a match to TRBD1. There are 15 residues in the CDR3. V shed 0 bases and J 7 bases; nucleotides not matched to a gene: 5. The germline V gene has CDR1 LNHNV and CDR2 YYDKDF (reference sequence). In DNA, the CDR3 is TGTGCCACCAGCAGAGATTCAGGGGGCGGACAGCCCCAGCATTTT. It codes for CATSRDSGGGQPQHF.

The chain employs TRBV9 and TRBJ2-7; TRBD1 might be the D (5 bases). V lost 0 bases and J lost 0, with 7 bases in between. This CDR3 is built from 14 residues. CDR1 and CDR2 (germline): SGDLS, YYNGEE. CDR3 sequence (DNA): TGTGCCAGCAGCGTAGGCAGGGACTCCTACGAGCAGTACTTC. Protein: CASSVGRDSYEQYF.

CDR3 in DNA: TGTGCCAGCAGCGACGGACAGGGTCAGGGTTTCTATGGCTACACCTTC. Translating it yields CASSDGQGQGFYGYTF. The V and J genes are TRBV5-4 and TRBJ1-2; 8 nucleotides agree with TRBD1. Losses at the gene ends were 4 bases for V and 4 bases for J; bases not matched to a gene: 12. The CDR3 is 16 residues long. Germline CDR1 reads SGHNT; CDR2 reads YYREEE (reference sequence).

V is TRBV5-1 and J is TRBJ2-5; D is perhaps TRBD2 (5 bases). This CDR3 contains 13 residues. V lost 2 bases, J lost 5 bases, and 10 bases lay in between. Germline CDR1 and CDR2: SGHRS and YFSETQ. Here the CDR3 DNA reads TGCGCCAGCAGCTTATCGGGCGGGGAGACCCAGTACTTC. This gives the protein CASSLSGGETQYF.

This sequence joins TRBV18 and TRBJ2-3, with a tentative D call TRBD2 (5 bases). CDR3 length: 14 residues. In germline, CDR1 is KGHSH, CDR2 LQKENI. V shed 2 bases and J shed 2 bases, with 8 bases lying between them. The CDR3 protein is CASSPASNTDTQYF. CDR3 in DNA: TGTGCCAGCTCACCAGCTAGCAACACAGATACGCAGTATTTT.

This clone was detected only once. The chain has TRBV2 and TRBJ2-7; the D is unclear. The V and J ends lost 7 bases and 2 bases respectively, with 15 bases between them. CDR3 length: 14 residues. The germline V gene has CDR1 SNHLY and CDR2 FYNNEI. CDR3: CASNLLGVAYEQYF. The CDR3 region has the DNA TGTGCCAGCAACCTCCTTGGAGTAGCCTACGAGCAGTACTTC.

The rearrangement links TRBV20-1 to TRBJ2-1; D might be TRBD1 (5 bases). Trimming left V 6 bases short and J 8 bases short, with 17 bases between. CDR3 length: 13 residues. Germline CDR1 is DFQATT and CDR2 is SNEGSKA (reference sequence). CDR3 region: CSASRGNRYEQFF. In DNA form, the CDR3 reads TGCAGTGCGAGTAGGGGAAATCGCTATGAGCAGTTCTTC.

The CDR3 reads CASSSRGAFREGLYGYTF. The CDR3 bases are TGTGCCAGTAGTAGCCGCGGGGCCTTTAGGGAGGGACTCTATGGCTACACCTTC. This sequence joins TRBV19 and TRBJ1-2, with D tentatively TRBD1 (5 bases). Germline V gene lookup returns CDR1 LNHDA and CDR2 SQIVND (reference sequence). The CDR3 loop spans 18 amino acids. V was cut by 4 bases and J by 4 bases, with 25 bases left in between.

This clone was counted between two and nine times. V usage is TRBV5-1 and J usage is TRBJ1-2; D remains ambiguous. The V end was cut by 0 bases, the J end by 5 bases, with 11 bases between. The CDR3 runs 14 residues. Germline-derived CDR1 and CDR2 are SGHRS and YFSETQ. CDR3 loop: CASSLGIEAYGYTF. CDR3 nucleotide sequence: TGCGCCAGCAGCTTGGGTATAGAAGCGTATGGCTACACCTTC.

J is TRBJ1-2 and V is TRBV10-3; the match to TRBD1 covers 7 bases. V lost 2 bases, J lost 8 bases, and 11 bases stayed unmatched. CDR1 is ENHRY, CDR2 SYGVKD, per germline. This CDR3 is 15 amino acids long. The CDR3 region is CAISEQGTASRGYTF. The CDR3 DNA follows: TGTGCCATCAGTGAGCAAGGGACAGCGAGTCGGGGCTACACCTTC.

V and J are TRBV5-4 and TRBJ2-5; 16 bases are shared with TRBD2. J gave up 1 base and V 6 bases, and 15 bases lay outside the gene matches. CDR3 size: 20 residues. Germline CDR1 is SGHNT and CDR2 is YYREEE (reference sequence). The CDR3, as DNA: TGTGCCAGCAAGACTAGGAAGGGACTAGCGGGGGGGCCCCCCCAAGAGACCCAGTACTTC. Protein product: CASKTRKGLAGGPPQETQYF.